Listed below are T cell receptor beta chains from one sample, sequenced in a study of CD8+CD57+ T cells in acquired aplastic anemia. TCRdb used MiXCR to reprocess the reads, holding one entry per CDR3 protein. The sample records roughly 17,000 distinct CDR3 sequences, under 40% being singletons. Sequencing was carried out using CD8+CD57+ T cells sorted from PBMCs. These receptors were obtained from a human donor with aplastic anemia. Each CDR3 is given with its conserved first and last residue. D genes are given only for firm matches. Rows may omit the clone size; those that give it use once, few, many or a size class.

j_gene: TRBJ2-3; d_gene: NA; abundance: NA; v_gene: TRBV20-1; CDR3nt: TGCAGTGCTAGAGAAGCAGATACGCAGTATTTT; CDR3aa: CSAREADTQYF
j_gene: TRBJ2-2; d_gene: NA; abundance: few; v_gene: TRBV29-1; CDR3nt: TGCAGCGGCCTAGCGCAGACCGGGGAGCTGTTTTTT; CDR3aa: CSGLAQTGELFF
j_gene: TRBJ2-5; d_gene: NA; abundance: few; v_gene: TRBV29-1; CDR3nt: TGCAGCGTTGAAGGGACAGTGGATGAGACCCAGTACTTC; CDR3aa: CSVEGTVDETQYF
j_gene: TRBJ2-7; d_gene: NA; abundance: many; v_gene: TRBV29-1; CDR3nt: TGCAGCGTGACTCTCGGCCGGGACGAGCAGTACTTC; CDR3aa: CSVTLGRDEQYF
j_gene: TRBJ1-1; d_gene: NA; abundance: NA; v_gene: TRBV6-1; CDR3nt: TGCGCCAGCGAGGCGGGGGGGGTCTACACTGAAGCTTTCTTT; CDR3aa: CASEAGGVYTEAFF
j_gene: TRBJ2-1; d_gene: NA; abundance: NA; v_gene: TRBV6-4; CDR3nt: TGTGCCAGCAGTGTTATGAGGGGCTCACATGAGCAGTTCTTC; CDR3aa: CASSVMRGSHEQFF
j_gene: TRBJ2-3; d_gene: TRBD1; abundance: NA; v_gene: TRBV6-4; CDR3nt: TGTGCCAGCAGTGGGACAGGGGGCACAGATACGCAGTATTTT; CDR3aa: CASSGTGGTDTQYF
j_gene: TRBJ1-2; d_gene: NA; abundance: NA; v_gene: TRBV2; CDR3nt: TGTGCCAGCAGCCGTGACAGGTCCTATGGCTACACCTTC; CDR3aa: CASSRDRSYGYTF
j_gene: TRBJ2-7; d_gene: NA; abundance: many; v_gene: TRBV7-9; CDR3nt: TGTGCCAGCAGTTCGGGTATCACCTACGAGCAGTACTTC; CDR3aa: CASSSGITYEQYF
j_gene: TRBJ2-7; d_gene: NA; abundance: few; v_gene: TRBV10-2; CDR3nt: TGCGCCAGCCATCAGGGGCAGGGGCAGTACTTC; CDR3aa: CASHQGQGQYF
j_gene: TRBJ1-6; d_gene: NA; abundance: NA; v_gene: TRBV20-1; CDR3nt: TGCAGTGCTAGAGTCCCTGGAAATTCACCCCTCCACTTT; CDR3aa: CSARVPGNSPLHF
j_gene: TRBJ2-1; d_gene: NA; abundance: once; v_gene: TRBV2; CDR3nt: TGTGCCAGCAGTGAAGTTTACGGGGGAATCGCCTACAATGAGCAGTTCTTC; CDR3aa: CASSEVYGGIAYNEQFF
j_gene: TRBJ1-4; d_gene: NA; abundance: NA; v_gene: TRBV11-2; CDR3nt: TGTGCCAGCAGCGAGCCGTGGTCCGAGGATGAAAAACTGTTTTTT; CDR3aa: CASSEPWSEDEKLFF
j_gene: TRBJ1-4; d_gene: NA; abundance: many; v_gene: TRBV6-1; CDR3nt: TGTGCCAGCAGTCAACCGGGAGGGGCCGTTGAAAAACTGTTTTTT; CDR3aa: CASSQPGGAVEKLFF
j_gene: TRBJ1-2; d_gene: NA; abundance: NA; v_gene: TRBV5-6; CDR3nt: TGTGCCAGCAGCCTGAGACAGGTCTATGGCTACACCTTC; CDR3aa: CASSLRQVYGYTF
j_gene: TRBJ2-3; d_gene: NA; abundance: NA; v_gene: TRBV20-1; CDR3nt: TGCAGTGCTCCGCGTGGGGCCACAGATACGCAGTATTTT; CDR3aa: CSAPRGATDTQYF
j_gene: TRBJ2-6; d_gene: NA; abundance: NA; v_gene: TRBV20-1; CDR3nt: TGCAGTGCTAGTTCTGGGGCCAACGTCCTGACTTTC; CDR3aa: CSASSGANVLTF
j_gene: TRBJ2-7; d_gene: NA; abundance: once; v_gene: TRBV20-1; CDR3nt: TGCAGTGCTTCCCCGCTGGGGACCGGTAACTACGAGCAGTACTTC; CDR3aa: CSASPLGTGNYEQYF
j_gene: TRBJ2-7; d_gene: NA; abundance: few; v_gene: TRBV19; CDR3nt: TGTGCCAGTAGTCTATCGGGGGAACGGACAGGCGAGCAGTACTTC; CDR3aa: CASSLSGERTGEQYF
j_gene: TRBJ2-7; d_gene: NA; abundance: NA; v_gene: TRBV5-4; CDR3nt: TGTGCCAGCAGCCGGCAGGGTGACGACGAGCAGTACTTC; CDR3aa: CASSRQGDDEQYF
j_gene: TRBJ2-2; d_gene: NA; abundance: NA; v_gene: TRBV19; CDR3nt: TGTGCCAGTAGTATAGGGTCTTCCAGTTTCACCGGGGAGCTGTTTTTT; CDR3aa: CASSIGSSSFTGELFF
j_gene: TRBJ1-5; d_gene: NA; abundance: NA; v_gene: TRBV2; CDR3nt: TGTGTCAGCAGTGAAAGGGGGTATCAGCCCCAGCATTTT; CDR3aa: CVSSERGYQPQHF
j_gene: TRBJ1-5; d_gene: TRBD1; abundance: NA; v_gene: TRBV2; CDR3nt: TGTGCCAGCAGTGAAGCAGGACAGGGCATAAATCAGCCCCAGCATTTT; CDR3aa: CASSEAGQGINQPQHF
j_gene: TRBJ2-1; d_gene: NA; abundance: many; v_gene: TRBV10-3; CDR3nt: TGTGCCATCAGCGAAGTAAGCTCCTACAATGAGCAGTTCTTC; CDR3aa: CAISEVSSYNEQFF
j_gene: TRBJ1-4; d_gene: NA; abundance: NA; v_gene: TRBV24-1; CDR3nt: TGTGCCACCAGACGTATACAGGATTCTAATGAAAAACTGTTTTTT; CDR3aa: CATRRIQDSNEKLFF
j_gene: TRBJ2-7; d_gene: NA; abundance: NA; v_gene: TRBV7-9; CDR3nt: TGTGCCAGCAGCCCCGGGGGAGCCATGCGCTACGAGCAGTACTTC; CDR3aa: CASSPGGAMRYEQYF
j_gene: TRBJ2-3; d_gene: TRBD2; abundance: NA; v_gene: TRBV19; CDR3nt: TGTGCCAGTAGTACCGGGACTAGCGGGAGTTTTGCAGATACGCAGTATTTT; CDR3aa: CASSTGTSGSFADTQYF
j_gene: TRBJ2-7; d_gene: TRBD2; abundance: NA; v_gene: TRBV11-2; CDR3nt: TGTGCCAGCAGCTGCATACTAGCGGCTAGCTCCTACGAGCAGTACTTC; CDR3aa: CASSCILAASSYEQYF
j_gene: TRBJ2-3; d_gene: NA; abundance: many; v_gene: TRBV27; CDR3nt: TGTGCCAGCAGTTTATTTGGCACAGATACGCAGTATTTT; CDR3aa: CASSLFGTDTQYF
j_gene: TRBJ1-2; d_gene: NA; abundance: few; v_gene: TRBV2; CDR3nt: TGTGCCAGCAGTTCCACAGGAGGATATGGCTACACCTTC; CDR3aa: CASSSTGGYGYTF
j_gene: TRBJ2-5; d_gene: TRBD2; abundance: NA; v_gene: TRBV20-1; CDR3nt: TGCAGTGCTATCGGACTAGCGGGAGGGAAAGAGACCCAGTACTTC; CDR3aa: CSAIGLAGGKETQYF
j_gene: TRBJ1-1; d_gene: NA; abundance: NA; v_gene: TRBV15; CDR3nt: TGTGCCACCAGCAGTTGGGCCAACCGCGGCACTGAAGCTTTCTTT; CDR3aa: CATSSWANRGTEAFF
j_gene: TRBJ2-1; d_gene: TRBD1; abundance: few; v_gene: TRBV20-1; CDR3nt: TGCAGTGCTAAGCAGGGGGCGGTGGATGAGCAGTTCTTC; CDR3aa: CSAKQGAVDEQFF
j_gene: TRBJ2-3; d_gene: TRBD1; abundance: many; v_gene: TRBV5-6; CDR3nt: TGTGCCAGCCGGGGGGGGACAGGGGTTTTTGGCACAGATACGCAGTATTTT; CDR3aa: CASRGGTGVFGTDTQYF
j_gene: TRBJ1-1; d_gene: NA; abundance: NA; v_gene: TRBV19; CDR3nt: TGTGCCAGTATAAGGGGTTGGGGCCCTGAGAACACTGAAGCTTTCTTT; CDR3aa: CASIRGWGPENTEAFF
j_gene: TRBJ1-5; d_gene: NA; abundance: few; v_gene: TRBV24-1; CDR3nt: TGTGCCACCAGTACCACACGGGGTCAGCCCCAGCATTTT; CDR3aa: CATSTTRGQPQHF
j_gene: TRBJ1-1; d_gene: TRBD1; abundance: many; v_gene: TRBV2; CDR3nt: TGTGCCAGCAGTTGGACAGGGGGCGGAACTGAAGCTTTCTTT; CDR3aa: CASSWTGGGTEAFF
j_gene: TRBJ2-7; d_gene: NA; abundance: few; v_gene: TRBV5-6; CDR3nt: TGTGCCAGCAGCTTGGGGACACGGTTCTACGAGCAGTACTTC; CDR3aa: CASSLGTRFYEQYF
j_gene: TRBJ2-1; d_gene: TRBD1; abundance: once; v_gene: TRBV6-1; CDR3nt: TGTGCCAGCAGCGACCGACAGGGGCCGCTTCAATTCTTC; CDR3aa: CASSDRQGPLQFF
j_gene: TRBJ2-5; d_gene: NA; abundance: NA; v_gene: TRBV20-1; CDR3nt: TGCAGTGCTCGGGGCTCTAGCGTCCAAGAGACCCAGTACTTC; CDR3aa: CSARGSSVQETQYF
j_gene: TRBJ2-3; d_gene: NA; abundance: many; v_gene: TRBV7-9; CDR3nt: TGTGCCAGCAGCTTATATCAGGGCACAGATACGCAGTATTTT; CDR3aa: CASSLYQGTDTQYF
j_gene: TRBJ1-5; d_gene: NA; abundance: few; v_gene: TRBV29-1; CDR3nt: TGCAGCGTGGCGGGGGGGAGCAATCAGCCCCAGCATTTT; CDR3aa: CSVAGGSNQPQHF
j_gene: TRBJ2-3; d_gene: NA; abundance: NA; v_gene: TRBV25-1; CDR3nt: TGTGCCAGCAGTGTCGGGACTCACAACACAGATACGCAGTATTTT; CDR3aa: CASSVGTHNTDTQYF
j_gene: TRBJ1-5; d_gene: NA; abundance: NA; v_gene: TRBV28; CDR3nt: TGTGCCAGCATCACCCAACGGGGCAACAATCAGCCCCAGCATTTT; CDR3aa: CASITQRGNNQPQHF
j_gene: TRBJ2-7; d_gene: NA; abundance: NA; v_gene: TRBV13; CDR3nt: TGTGCCAGCAGCTTAGGCGACAGGAGAAGCGAGCAGTACTTC; CDR3aa: CASSLGDRRSEQYF
j_gene: TRBJ2-1; d_gene: NA; abundance: NA; v_gene: TRBV15; CDR3nt: TGTGCCACCAGCAGCTTGGCTCAAAGAACTTACAATGAGCAGTTCTTC; CDR3aa: CATSSLAQRTYNEQFF
j_gene: TRBJ1-1; d_gene: NA; abundance: NA; v_gene: TRBV6-2/TRBV6-3; CDR3nt: TGTGCCAGCAGTGGAACGGGAACTAAAGCTTTCTTT; CDR3aa: CASSGTGTKAFF